The rows below give T cell receptor beta chains drawn from one sample of a study of blood T cell repertoires in COVID-19. Produced via immunoSEQ multiplex PCR; TCRdb's table is partial and in-frame only. This table has roughly 150,000 clones, about 77% appearing once. The sequenced sample was peripheral blood. These receptors originate from a man aged 60 to 69 with acute or convalescent COVID-19. The CDR3 runs from the conserved cysteine through the conserved F or W. D genes are given only for firm matches. Only part of the rows carry a size: once, few, many, or a class if the clone is expanded.

CDR3aa,CDR3nt,abundance,v_gene,j_gene,d_gene
CASSTGTSGHTDTQYF,TGTGCCAGCAGCACCGGGACTAGCGGTCACACAGATACGCAGTATTTT,-,TRBV7-8,TRBJ2-3,TRBD2
CAWSVQGNSPLHF,TGTGCCTGGAGTGTACAGGGAAATTCACCCCTCCACTTT,many,TRBV30,TRBJ1-6,-
CASSLGDRRNYGYTF,TGCGCCAGCAGCTTGGGGGACAGGAGGAACTATGGCTACACCTTC,-,TRBV5-1,TRBJ1-2,TRBD1
CASSQDFAGGYNEQFF,TGTGCCAGCAGCCAAGACTTCGCGGGGGGCTACAATGAGCAGTTCTTC,-,TRBV14,TRBJ2-1,TRBD2
CASSTGQVQETQYF,TGTGCCAGTAGTACGGGACAGGTCCAAGAGACCCAGTACTTC,-,TRBV19,TRBJ2-5,TRBD1
CASSYGAAGANVLTF,TGTGCCAGCAGTTACGGGGCAGCTGGGGCCAACGTCCTGACTTTC,-,TRBV6-5,TRBJ2-6,-
CASSVMGLSTEAFF,TGTGCCAGCAGCGTAATGGGCCTGAGCACTGAAGCTTTCTTT,-,TRBV9,TRBJ1-1,-
CASSPLGATNEKLFF,TGTGCCAGCTCACCATTGGGGGCGACTAATGAAAAACTGTTTTTT,-,TRBV18,TRBJ1-4,-
CASSVQLAGAHSTDTQYF,TGTGCCAGCAGCGTACAACTAGCGGGAGCCCATAGCACAGATACGCAGTATTTT,-,TRBV9,TRBJ2-3,TRBD2
CASSAGLAGVGEQYF,TGTGCCAGCAGCGCGGGACTAGCGGGAGTGGGTGAGCAGTACTTC,-,TRBV9,TRBJ2-7,TRBD2
CASSDGLALYEQYF,TGTGCCAGCAGCGACGGCCTAGCACTGTACGAGCAGTACTTC,many,TRBV7-8,TRBJ2-7,-
CASSRGATYGYTF,TGTGCCAGCAGCCGGGGGGCTACCTATGGCTACACCTTC,-,TRBV6-5,TRBJ1-2,-
CASSLAGDRGNEQFF,TGCGCCAGCAGCTTGGCCGGGGACAGGGGCAATGAGCAGTTCTTC,-,TRBV5-1,TRBJ2-1,TRBD1
CASSYLGGGYTF,TGTGCCAGCAGTTACCTAGGGGGCGGCTACACCTTC,-,TRBV6-5,TRBJ1-2,TRBD1
CASRRTTDIYTGELFF,TGCGCCAGCAGGCGAACCACGGACATATACACCGGGGAGCTGTTTTTT,-,TRBV5-1,TRBJ2-2,-
CASSLRTGNPTDTQYF,TGCGCCAGCAGCTTGCGGACAGGCAACCCAACAGATACGCAGTATTTT,few,TRBV5-1,TRBJ2-3,TRBD1
CASSLVLDGSSKFF,TGTGCCAGCAGCTTAGTTTTGGACGGGAGTAGTAAGTTCTTC,-,TRBV7-9,TRBJ2-1,-
CASSPLETQYF,TGTGCCAGCAGCCCCCTTGAGACCCAGTACTTC,-,TRBV7-9,TRBJ2-5,-
CASSIGPSGRFYNEQFF,TGTGCCAGTAGTATAGGTCCTAGCGGGAGGTTCTACAATGAGCAGTTCTTC,-,TRBV19,TRBJ2-1,TRBD2
CASSQTSGSSYNEQFF,TGTGCCAGCAGTCAGACTAGCGGCAGCTCCTACAATGAGCAGTTCTTC,-,TRBV14,TRBJ2-1,TRBD2
CASRIQGYNQPQHF,TGTGCCAGCAGGATACAGGGATACAATCAGCCCCAGCATTTT,-,TRBV28,TRBJ1-5,-
CASGNGGTGGDEQYF,TGCGCCAGCGGGAACGGCGGGACAGGGGGCGACGAGCAGTACTTC,-,TRBV10-1,TRBJ2-7,TRBD1
CASSPFDRADTQYF,TGTGCCAGCTCACCCTTTGACAGGGCAGATACGCAGTATTTT,-,TRBV18,TRBJ2-3,TRBD1
CASSSGIGHEQFF,TGTGCCAGCAGCTCAGGGATTGGGCATGAGCAGTTCTTC,many,TRBV7-2,TRBJ2-1,-
CASSPALRTGQGEQYF,TGTGCCAGCAGTCCCGCACTTCGGACAGGGCAGGGCGAGCAGTACTTC,-,TRBV28,TRBJ2-7,TRBD1
CAWRHPPGHSTDTQYF,TGTGCCTGGAGGCATCCTCCGGGACATAGCACAGATACGCAGTATTTT,-,TRBV30,TRBJ2-3,-
CASSPRGSGSDEQFF,TGTGCCAGCAGTCCCCGGGGTAGCGGGAGTGATGAGCAGTTCTTC,-,TRBV28,TRBJ2-1,TRBD2
CAWVKKGDRIGYGYTF,TGTGCCTGGGTAAAAAAGGGGGACCGGATCGGCTATGGCTACACCTTC,-,TRBV30,TRBJ1-2,-
CASSSQGALFF,TGCGCCAGCAGCTCACAGGGAGCACTGTTTTTT,few,TRBV5-1,TRBJ1-4,-
CASSYGILGPQYF,TGTGCCAGTAGTTACGGGATACTCGGACCGCAGTACTTC,-,TRBV19,TRBJ2-7,-